Below are 18 T cell receptor beta chains sequenced from a single sample in a study of blood T cell repertoires in COVID-19. Assay used: immunoSEQ multiplex PCR; TCRdb lists only in-frame clones, some missing. The sample contains 250,000 to 300,000 clones, almost 90% of which appear only once. Sequenced: peripheral blood. The receptors come from a woman aged 55-75 years with COVID-19, enrolled during active disease.

The V call is TRBV6-5, the J call TRBJ2-1; D not certain. The germline V gene encodes CDR1 MNHEY and CDR2 SVGAGI. This CDR3 contains 14 residues. V was cut by 6 bases and J by 6 bases, with 15 bases left in between. The CDR3 sequence is CASRRSGLANEQFF. The DNA of the CDR3 is TGTGCCAGCAGGAGATCGGGTCTGGCCAATGAGCAGTTCTTC.

V is TRBV14 and J is TRBJ1-4; D call uncertain. Germline-derived CDR1 and CDR2 are SGHDN and FVKESK. The CDR3 runs 19 residues. V was trimmed by 1 base and J by 7 bases, leaving 25 bases between them. The CDR3 nucleotides read TGTGCCAGCAGCCAAGGAACCGTAAGCCCGGGTGGACTAGTTGAAAAACTGTTTTTT. Translating gives CASSQGTVSPGGLVEKLFF.

The gene calls are TRBV10-3 and TRBJ1-2; tentatively, D is TRBD1 (6 bases). Per the germline V gene, CDR1 is ENHRY and CDR2 is SYGVKD. Trimming took 3 bases from V and 5 from J, leaving 13 bases between them. The CDR3 is made up of 14 amino acids. The CDR3 nucleotides read TGTGCCATCAGTGAACTAAGACAGGAGTATGGCTACACCTTC. Residues: CAISELRQEYGYTF.

This chain uses TRBV19 with TRBJ2-2, with D possibly being TRBD1 (5 bases). Germline CDR1 is LNHDA and CDR2 is SQIVND (reference sequence). The CDR3 sequence is 13 residues long. Trimming shortened V by 6 bases and J by 3 bases, and 8 bases separated the two germline ends. The CDR3 reads CASSYRYTGELFF. DNA of the CDR3: TGTGCCAGTAGCTACAGGTACACCGGGGAGCTGTTTTTT.

The V call is TRBV18, the J call TRBJ2-3; TRBD2 might be the D (5 bases). V dropped 3 bases and J dropped 0 bases, with 13 bases sitting between them. CDR1 and CDR2 (germline): KGHSH, LQKENI. This CDR3 spans 16 amino acids. The DNA for the CDR3 is TGTGCCAGCTCACCGCGACTAAGCAGAAGCACAGATACGCAGTATTTT. Amino acids: CASSPRLSRSTDTQYF. Using reference TRBV18 and TRBJ2-3 for the parts outside the CDR3, the full variable domain is NAGVMQNPRHLVRRRGQEARLRCSPMKGHSHVYWYRQLPEEGLKFMVYLQKENIIDESGMPKERFSAEFPKEGPSILRIQQVVRGDSAAYFCASSPRLSRSTDTQYFGPGTRLTVL.

This clone was counted a single time. The rearrangement joins TRBV9 to TRBJ2-7, with 7 bases that match TRBD1. This CDR3 region has 16 residues. The V and J ends lost 0 bases and 2 bases, in that order; junction bases with no gene match: 8. Germline CDR1 and CDR2: SGDLS and YYNGEE. The CDR3 loop reads CASSVASQGIPYEQYF. The CDR3 DNA reads as TGTGCCAGCAGCGTAGCTTCACAGGGGATACCCTACGAGCAGTACTTC.

V and J are TRBV9 and TRBJ1-6, with D possibly TRBD1 on 5 matching bases. Trimming took off 3 bases at V and 14 bases at J, with 15 bases between the two ends. This CDR3 is 13 amino acids long. CDR1 and CDR2 from the germline V gene are SGDLS and YYNGEE. CDR3: CASSGPGKVTLHF. CDR3 DNA sequence: TGTGCCAGCAGCGGTCCAGGGAAGGTAACCCTCCACTTT.

The chain is built from TRBV2 and TRBJ1-6, with 9 bases that match TRBD1. Germline V gene data show CDR1 as SNHLY and CDR2 as FYNNEI. The CDR3 runs 16 residues. V dropped 6 bases and J dropped 4; count of bases not matched to a gene: 7. The CDR3 loop reads CASSKDRGDYNSPLHF. The CDR3 DNA is TGTGCCAGCAGCAAGGACAGGGGTGATTATAATTCACCCCTCCACTTT.

The V and J genes are TRBV25-1 and TRBJ1-5; 7 nucleotides agree with TRBD1. Germline CDR1 is MGHDK and CDR2 is SYGVNS. The CDR3 totals 14 residues. J was trimmed by 9 bases and V by 4 bases; bases with no gene match: 9. The CDR3 bases are TGTGCCAGCAGTGTTACAGGGGTTAGTCGGCCCCAGCATTTT. It specifies CASSVTGVSRPQHF. Drawing the rest from reference TRBV25-1 and TRBJ1-5, the complete variable domain is EADIYQTPRYLVIGTGKKITLECSQTMGHDKMYWYQQDPGMELHLIHYSYGVNSTEKGDLSSESTVSRIRTEHFPLTLESARPSHTSQYLCASSVTGVSRPQHFGDGTRLSIL.

This chain links TRBV10-1 with TRBJ1-5, with D possibly being TRBD1 (6 bases). With 10 bases removed from V and 2 bases from J, the gap between germline ends came to 18 bases. This CDR3 contains 15 residues. The germline V gene encodes CDR1 WNHNN and CDR2 SYGVQD (reference sequence). Here the CDR3 DNA reads TGCGCCACCTTTCCACAGGGTCTATGCAATCAGCCCCAGCATTTT. This gives the protein CATFPQGLCNQPQHF.

The chain joins TRBV4-2 to TRBJ2-1; 10 nucleotides line up with TRBD2. The germline V gene encodes CDR1 LGHNA and CDR2 YNFKEQ. J was trimmed by 6 bases and V by 1 base; bases with no gene match: 3. This CDR3 comprises 15 residues. The CDR3 nucleotides are TGTGCCAGCAGCCAAGGAGCGGGGGGGGGCAATGAGCAGTTCTTC. Its protein product is CASSQGAGGGNEQFF.

The rearrangement joins TRBV29-1 to TRBJ2-7; 12 bases line up with TRBD1. Trimming removed 2 bases from V and 4 bases from J; junction bases left unmatched: 3. CDR3 length: 14 amino acids. Germline V gene data show CDR1 as SQVTM and CDR2 as ANQGSEA. DNA for the CDR3: TGCAGCGTTGAAACGGGACAGGGGGCTTACGAGCAGTACTTC. It encodes CSVETGQGAYEQYF.

The rearrangement uses TRBV12-3 or TRBV12-4 and TRBJ2-2; weak D call: TRBD2 (6 bases). Trimming removed 2 bases from V and 6 bases from J, with 7 bases in between. There are 13 residues in the CDR3. The CDR3, as DNA: TGTGCCAGCAGTTTATGGGGGGCCGGGGAGCTGTTTTTT. Its translation: CASSLWGAGELFF.

This clone was seen only a few times. The V and J genes are TRBV3-1 (or the pseudogene TRBV3-2) and TRBJ1-2; no clear D gene. Germline V lookup: CDR1 LGHDT, CDR2 YNNKEL (reference sequence). The CDR3 has 14 amino acids. V shed 7 bases and J shed 3 bases, with 15 bases lying between them. CDR3 DNA: TGTGCCAGCACCATATCGGGAGAGCACTATGGCTACACCTTC. It encodes CASTISGEHYGYTF.

The rearrangement joins TRBV5-6 to TRBJ1-5; D is possibly TRBD1 (5 bases). CDR1 SGHDT and CDR2 YYEEEE come from the germline V gene. V dropped 2 bases and J dropped 2 bases, with 11 bases sitting between them. The CDR3 is 15 amino acids. The CDR3 sequence is CASSFGGLGNQPQHF. The CDR3 nucleotides are TGTGCCAGCAGCTTCGGGGGACTGGGCAATCAGCCCCAGCATTTT. Using reference TRBV5-6 and TRBJ1-5 for the parts outside the CDR3, the full variable domain is DAGVTQSPTHLIKTRGQQVTLRCSPKSGHDTVSWYQQALGQGPQFIFQYYEEEERQRGNFPDRFSGHQFPNYSSELNVNALLLGDSALYLCASSFGGLGNQPQHFGDGTRLSIL.

The rearrangement uses TRBV10-2 and TRBJ1-5; unclear D gene. This CDR3 contains 13 residues. V lost 4 bases to trimming and J lost 3 bases, with 7 bases between them. The germline V gene encodes CDR1 WSHSY and CDR2 SAAADI. CDR3 amino acids: CASSVHNNQPQHF. CDR3 DNA: TGCGCCAGCAGTGTACATAACAATCAGCCCCAGCATTTT.

This clone was recorded a few times. The chain combines TRBV5-1 with TRBJ2-2; TRBD1 aligns across 9 bases. The junction had 2 bases not matched to a gene; V was cut back by 5 bases and J by 3 bases. CDR1 and CDR2 (germline): SGHRS, YFSETQ. CDR3 size: 14 residues. CDR3 residues: CASRWTGDTGELFF. The CDR3 region has the DNA TGCGCCAGCAGGTGGACAGGGGACACCGGGGAGCTGTTTTTT.

The CDR3 sequence is CASSTGLENTGELFF. As DNA, the CDR3 is TGTGCCAGCAGTACGGGACTGGAGAACACCGGGGAGCTGTTTTTT. The rearrangement joins TRBV6-2 or TRBV6-3 to TRBJ2-2; D perhaps matches TRBD2 (6 bases). Trimming shortened V by 5 bases and J by 1 base, and 11 bases separated the two germline ends. Germline V gives CDR1 MNHEY, CDR2 SVGEGT. This CDR3 has 15 residues.